The 18 T cell receptor beta chains presented below share a single source sample, sequenced in a study of CD8 T cells in ankylosing spondylitis. TCRdb reprocessed the 5' RACE reads via MiXCR and lists one record per CDR3 protein. There are approximately 140,000 distinct CDR3 sequences in the sample; roughly 44% occur only once, and roughly 15% lies in the top ten. Sequences were obtained from synovial fluid, either unsorted or a sorted T cell fraction (not recorded which). These receptors were taken from a male donor with ankylosing spondylitis.

The rearrangement links TRBV2 to TRBJ1-1; 10 bases map to TRBD1. CDR1 is SNHLY and CDR2 is FYNNEI in the germline V gene. The CDR3 sequence is 13 residues long. Trimming cost V 9 bases and J 6 bases; bases outside gene matches: 7. As DNA, the CDR3 is TGTGCCAGACCGGGACAGGGGCTCTCTGAAGCTTTCTTT. Translated, it gives CARPGQGLSEAFF.

Here the CDR3 reads CASSALPGGTDTQYF. CDR3 DNA sequence: TGTGCCAGCAGTGCCCTGCCTGGAGGCACAGATACGCAGTATTTT. This chain uses TRBV6-4 with TRBJ2-3; unclear D gene. The germline gives CDR1 MRHNA, CDR2 SNTAGT. Trimming left V 4 bases short and J 1 base short, with 12 bases between. The CDR3 loop spans 15 amino acids.

This clonotype was detected once. The CDR3 DNA reads as TGTGCCAGCAGCGTAGGCCCTAGCCCAGATACGCAGTATTTT. Its protein product is CASSVGPSPDTQYF. The rearrangement links TRBV9 to TRBJ2-3; TRBD2 is a possible D gene (5 bases). The CDR3 runs 14 residues. CDR1 is SGDLS and CDR2 is YYNGEE in the germline V gene. Trimming removed 0 bases from V and 4 bases from J, with 9 bases in between.

The V gene is TRBV4-1, the J gene TRBJ2-7; 9 bases are a match to TRBD2. V shed 3 bases and J 2 bases; nucleotides not matched to a gene: 11. The CDR3 is 17 amino acids. CDR1 and CDR2 from the germline V gene are MGHRA and YSYEKL. This chain's CDR3 is CASSQEDLAGLPYEQYF. In DNA, the CDR3 is TGCGCCAGCAGCCAGGAAGATCTAGCGGGACTACCCTACGAGCAGTACTTC.

The V gene is TRBV5-1, the J gene TRBJ2-3, with a possible D match to TRBD2 (6 bases). From germline, CDR1 is SGHRS and CDR2 YFSETQ. The V end lost 6 bases, the J end lost 9 bases, and 11 bases lay between the germline ends. This CDR3 spans 11 amino acids. The CDR3 DNA is TGCGCCAGCAAAGCGGGTCTCACGCAGTATTTT. Its protein is CASKAGLTQYF.

The table lists this clonotype with a count of one. The chain links TRBV28 to TRBJ2-5; 12 bases agree with TRBD1. Germline V gives CDR1 MDHEN, CDR2 SYDVKM. The CDR3 consists of 19 residues. After removal of 5 bases from V and 5 bases from J, the junction contained 18 bases not matched to a gene. The chain's CDR3 is CASSTTGTGGRHFGETQYF. Written as DNA, the CDR3 is TGTGCCAGCAGTACAACCGGGACAGGGGGCAGGCACTTCGGGGAGACCCAGTACTTC.

The V call is TRBV4-2, the J call TRBJ2-7; 8 nucleotides line up with TRBD2. This CDR3 has 17 amino acids. V trimming: 1 base; J trimming: 3 bases; junction bases outside the gene matches: 11. Germline-derived CDR1 and CDR2 are LGHNA and YNFKEQ. CDR3 bases: TGTGCCAGCAGCCAAGTGGTGTTGAAACGGGGGGGCTACGAGCAGTACTTC. Its translation: CASSQVVLKRGGYEQYF.

This clonotype has only a few counts. The CDR3 DNA follows: TGTGCCAGCAGCGCCGGACAGGGCCCTTACAATGAGCAGTTCTTC. It encodes CASSAGQGPYNEQFF. The chain is built from TRBV7-7 and TRBJ2-1, with 8 bases matching TRBD1. The ends lost 5 bases at V and 4 bases at J; junction bases unmatched: 7. CDR3 size: 15 residues. From germline, CDR1 is SSHAT and CDR2 FNYEAQ (reference sequence).

This clonotype was found many times. V and J are TRBV20-1 and TRBJ2-1; D perhaps matches TRBD2 (5 bases). The length of the CDR3 is 12 residues. The germline V and J ends were trimmed by 5 bases and 10 bases, with 15 bases remaining between them. Germline V gives CDR1 DFQATT, CDR2 SNEGSKA (reference sequence). The CDR3 sequence: CSAPSLAAEQFF. The CDR3, as DNA: TGCAGTGCTCCCTCCCTAGCAGCCGAGCAGTTCTTC.

The table lists this clonotype with a few counts. The rearrangement links TRBV15 to TRBJ2-3; tentatively, D is TRBD1 or TRBD2 (5 bases each). The V gene's germline CDR1 is LNHNV and CDR2 YYDKDF (reference sequence). The CDR3 runs 16 residues. Trimming took off 8 bases at V and 3 bases at J, with 21 bases between the two ends. CDR3 amino acids: CATCEGPGEGTDTQYF. Written as DNA, the CDR3 is TGTGCCACCTGCGAGGGTCCCGGAGAGGGGACAGATACGCAGTATTTT. The full variable domain, in which reference TRBV15 and TRBJ2-3 provide the parts outside the CDR3, is DAMVIQNPRYQVTQFGKPVTLSCSQTLNHNVMYWYQQKSSQAPKLLFHYYDKDFNNEADTPDNFQSRRPNTSFCFLDIRSPGLGDTAMYLCATCEGPGEGTDTQYFGPGTRLTVL.

The V and J genes are TRBV12-3 or TRBV12-4 and TRBJ2-1; 10 positions match TRBD1. V shed 7 bases and J 1 base; nucleotides not matched to a gene: 10. There are 17 residues in the CDR3. DNA for the CDR3: TGTGCCAGCACCGAAGGGAGGGACAGGGGTTCCTACAATGAGCAGTTCTTC. Translation: CASTEGRDRGSYNEQFF.

The J gene is TRBJ1-2, the V gene TRBV4-1; a weak D match, TRBD1 (5 bases). The V gene lost 3 bases and the J gene lost 4 bases, with 15 bases spanning the gap. In germline, CDR1 is MGHRA, CDR2 YSYEKL. CDR3 size: 15 residues. The CDR3 nucleotides are TGCGCCAGCAGCCACCCGTGGGGGTGGACCTATGGCTACACCTTC. Its protein product is CASSHPWGWTYGYTF.

CDR3 bases: TGTGCCAGCAGCTGGCAGACTAATTCCTACAATGAGCAGTTCTTC. Its translation is CASSWQTNSYNEQFF. V and J are TRBV7-9 and TRBJ2-1; TRBD2 might be the D (5 bases). CDR1 is SEHNR and CDR2 is FQNEAQ in the germline V gene (reference sequence). The CDR3 loop spans 15 amino acids. With 4 bases removed from V and 1 base from J, the gap between germline ends came to 11 bases.

This CDR3 reads CASSFGHTYEQYF. The CDR3 nucleotides are TGTGCCAGCAGCTTCGGACATACCTACGAGCAGTACTTC. The chain joins TRBV7-2 to TRBJ2-7, with a tentative D call TRBD1 (5 bases). The CDR3 is 13 residues long. Trimming cost V 3 bases and J 2 bases, with 8 bases left between them. Germline V gene lookup returns CDR1 SGHTA and CDR2 FQGNSA.

V usage is TRBV20-1 and J usage is TRBJ2-2; 7 positions agree with TRBD2. The CDR3 is 14 amino acids. The germline gives CDR1 DFQATT, CDR2 SNEGSKA (reference sequence). Unmatched junction bases numbered 7, after V lost 3 bases and J lost 6 bases. The CDR3 loop reads CSASGGREAGELFF. The DNA for the CDR3 is TGCAGTGCTAGCGGCGGGAGAGAGGCCGGGGAGCTGTTTTTT.

The CDR3 protein is CASSEIPGVRDGYTF. In nucleotides, the CDR3 is TGCGCCAGCAGCGAAATTCCGGGAGTTAGGGATGGCTACACCTTC. The rearrangement uses TRBV5-1 and TRBJ1-2; D is undetermined. CDR3 size: 15 residues. Trimming removed 4 bases from V and 6 bases from J, with 19 bases in between. Germline loops: CDR1 SGHRS, CDR2 YFSETQ.

This clonotype occurred a few times. V and J are TRBV12-3 or TRBV12-4 and TRBJ1-2; TRBD1 matches at 12 bases. V lost 5 bases, J lost 4 bases, and 5 bases stayed unmatched. CDR3 size: 15 residues. This chain's CDR3 is CASSPGTGGAYGYTF. CDR3 nucleotide sequence: TGTGCCAGCAGTCCCGGGACAGGGGGCGCCTATGGCTACACCTTC.

The V call is TRBV7-8, the J call TRBJ2-1, with 10 bases matching TRBD2. Germline V gives CDR1 SGHVS, CDR2 FQNEAQ. The CDR3 is made up of 15 amino acids. V shed 2 bases and J 8 bases; nucleotides not matched to a gene: 6. CDR3 protein: CASSLIPAGGDEQFF. The CDR3 coding sequence is TGTGCCAGCAGCTTAATTCCAGCGGGAGGGGATGAGCAGTTCTTC.